This section outlines one TCR beta chain sequence together with its context. The antigen remains undetermined. TCRdb's copy holds only in-frame clones and misses some; the assay was immunoSEQ multiplex PCR. The table lists about 18,000 clones, over 70% of them singletons. This sample stems from a study of neoadjuvant nivolumab and ipilimumab in lung cancer. As for the study in general: Nivolumab 3 mg/kg was given days 1, 15 and 29, plus ipilimumab 1 mg/kg day 1 in combination. Study-wide points: From pretherapy to surgery, tumor richness and clonality rose with dual therapy.

Germline CDR1 is LNHDA and CDR2 is SQIVND (reference sequence). V shed 9 bases and J shed 1 base, with 9 bases lying between them. This CDR3 has 12 amino acids. This chain joins TRBV19 and TRBJ1-1, with unresolved D. The input for sequencing was tumor tissue, taken after neoadjuvant nivolumab, alone or with ipilimumab, at or shortly before surgery. This clonotype was obtained from an adult with non-small cell lung cancer. The CDR3 coding sequence is TGTGCCAGCGCCTGGGGGAACACTGAAGCTTTCTTT. This gives the protein CASAWGNTEAFF.